The 3 T cell receptor beta chains below were found in one sample sequenced in a study of blood T cell repertoires in COVID-19. The assay was immunoSEQ multiplex PCR, and TCRdb's table has in-frame clones only and misses some. The profile covers about 180,000 clones, with approximately 84% appearing a single time and roughly 7.1% taken by the ten largest. The sequencing input was peripheral blood. Receptors originate from a human donor in a cohort sampled during active COVID-19.

The J gene is TRBJ1-3, the V gene TRBV19; no reliable D call. CDR1 and CDR2 (germline): LNHDA, SQIVND (reference sequence). The CDR3 runs to 13 residues. V was clipped by 6 bases and J by 4 bases, with 10 bases between them. The CDR3 nucleotides read TGTGCCAGTAGCCCCGCGGCCGGAAACACCATATATTTT. This codes for CASSPAAGNTIYF.

The V call is TRBV13, the J call TRBJ1-4; a possible D gene is TRBD1 (6 bases). The V gene lost 4 bases and the J gene lost 0 bases, with 15 bases spanning the gap. Germline CDR1 PRHDT, CDR2 FYEKMQ (reference sequence). This CDR3 contains 17 residues. CDR3 sequence: CASSSRQVAATNEKLFF. CDR3 DNA: TGTGCCAGCAGCTCGAGACAGGTGGCCGCAACTAATGAAAAACTGTTTTTT.

V and J are TRBV5-4 and TRBJ1-6; D remains unclear. This CDR3 comprises 12 residues. Germline CDR1 reads SGHNT; CDR2 reads YYREEE (reference sequence). V was cut by 0 bases and J by 7 bases, with 2 bases left in between. As DNA, the CDR3 is TGTGCCAGCAGCTTGGTAAATTCACCCCTCCACTTT. Its protein product is CASSLVNSPLHF.